This entry is about one T cell receptor (beta chain). This sample was included in a study of blood T cell repertoires in COVID-19. In the study overall: From the United States, Italy and Spain came samples of acute and convalescent COVID-19.

In the source study's methods: Reference gene primer amplification in the assay estimated nucleated cell counts. TCRdb's table, derived via immunoSEQ multiplex PCR, lists solely in-frame clones and lacks some. That table furnishes V, J and clone size, whereas the DNA furnished D and trimming. The profile shows some 50,000 clones, around 86% of them singletons. Germline CDR1 SGDLS, CDR2 YYNGEE. The CDR3 extends over 16 amino acids. The V gene lost 0 bases and the J gene lost 2 bases, with 12 bases spanning the gap. The source material was peripheral blood. The sequence was obtained from a human donor in a cohort sampled during active COVID-19. The chain combines TRBV9 with TRBJ1-3, with D hard to call. Written as DNA, the CDR3 is TGTGCCAGCAGCGTAGAAGTAGACCGGGCTGGAAACACCATATATTTT. This encodes CASSVEVDRAGNTIYF.